This is a list of T cell receptor beta chains from one sample in a study of control samples from healthy donors and cancer patients. Some clones are missing from TCRdb's copy, which holds only in-frame ones; the method was immunoSEQ multiplex PCR. The sample table sets out about 190,000 clones. The source material was blood. These receptors originate from a woman aged 30 to 39 in good health. CDR3s include the opening cysteine and the closing phenylalanine or tryptophan. Fields, in order: V gene, D gene, J gene, CDR3 length, CDR3 DNA, CDR3 protein. D genes are given only for firm matches.

>TRBV21-1|-|TRBJ1-3|13
TGTGCCAGCAGCTCCCCCATCGGAAACACCATATATTTT
CASSSPIGNTIYF
>TRBV27|-|TRBJ1-1|13
TGTGCCAGCAGTTTCCAGGGGAACACTGAAGCTTTCTTT
CASSFQGNTEAFF
>TRBV28|-|TRBJ1-1|12
TGTGCCAGCAGGTCAGCGAACACTGAAGCTTTCTTT
CASRSANTEAFF
>TRBV30|TRBD1|TRBJ1-2|11
TGTGCCTGGAGTCAGGGGGGGGGCTACACCTTC
CAWSQGGGYTF
>TRBV30|-|TRBJ1-5|14
TGTGCCTGGAGTCCGGGGAGGGGCAATCAGCCCCAGCATTTT
CAWSPGRGNQPQHF
>TRBV19|-|TRBJ1-5|12
TGTGCCAGTAGTATAGGGCCGAAGCTCCAGCATTTT
CASSIGPKLQHF
>TRBV7-6|-|TRBJ2-7|14
TGTGCCAGCAGCTTAATAAAAGGGTCTGGGGAGCAGTACTTC
CASSLIKGSGEQYF
>TRBV10-2|TRBD2|TRBJ2-1|13
TGCGCCAGCACTGGACTAGCGTACAATGAGCAGTTCTTC
CASTGLAYNEQFF
>TRBV20-1|-|TRBJ1-1|11
TGCAGTGCTAGACTCGGGCCTGAAGCTTTCTTT
CSARLGPEAFF
>TRBV28|TRBD1|TRBJ1-4|14
TGTGCCAGCAGCTCAGGGGGCTCGGGTGAAAAACTGTTTTTT
CASSSGGSGEKLFF